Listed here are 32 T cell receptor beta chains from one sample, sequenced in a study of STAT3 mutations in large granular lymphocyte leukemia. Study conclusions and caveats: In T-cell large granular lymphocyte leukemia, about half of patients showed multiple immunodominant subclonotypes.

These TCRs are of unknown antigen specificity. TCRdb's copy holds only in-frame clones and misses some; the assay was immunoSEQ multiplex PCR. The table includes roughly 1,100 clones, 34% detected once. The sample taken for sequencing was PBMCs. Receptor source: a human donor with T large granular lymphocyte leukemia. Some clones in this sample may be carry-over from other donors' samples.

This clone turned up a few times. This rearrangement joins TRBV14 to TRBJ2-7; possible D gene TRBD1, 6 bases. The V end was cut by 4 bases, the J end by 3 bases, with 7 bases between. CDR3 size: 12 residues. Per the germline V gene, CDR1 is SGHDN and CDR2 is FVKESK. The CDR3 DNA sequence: TGTGCCAGCAGCCGGACAGTCTACGAGCAGTACTTC. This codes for CASSRTVYEQYF. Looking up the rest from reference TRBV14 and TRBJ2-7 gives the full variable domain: EAGVTQFPSHSVIEKGQTVTLRCDPISGHDNLYWYRRVMGKEIKFLLHFVKESKQDESGMPNNRFLAERTGGTYSTLKVQPAELEDSGVYFCASSRTVYEQYFGPGTRLTVT.

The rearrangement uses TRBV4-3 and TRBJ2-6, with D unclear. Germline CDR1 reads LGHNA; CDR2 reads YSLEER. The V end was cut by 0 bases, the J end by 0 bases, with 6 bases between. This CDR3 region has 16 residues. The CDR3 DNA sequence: TGCGCCAGCAGCCAAGACACCAGCTCTGGGGCCAACGTCCTGACTTTC. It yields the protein CASSQDTSSGANVLTF.

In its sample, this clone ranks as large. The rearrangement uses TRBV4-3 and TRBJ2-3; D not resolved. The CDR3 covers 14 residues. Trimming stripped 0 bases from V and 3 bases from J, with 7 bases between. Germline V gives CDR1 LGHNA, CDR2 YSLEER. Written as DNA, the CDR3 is TGCGCCAGCAGCCAAGATCCCGGAACAGATACGCAGTATTTT. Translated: CASSQDPGTDTQYF.

The CDR3 DNA is TGTGCCAGCAGCTTGGTTCCCGGACAGGGGGCAAATGGCTACACCTTC. Translated: CASSLVPGQGANGYTF. The V gene is TRBV5-6, the J gene TRBJ1-2, with 11 nucleotides matching TRBD1. The CDR3 is 16 residues long. Germline loops: CDR1 SGHDT, CDR2 YYEEEE. The V and J ends lost 0 bases and 6 bases, in that order; junction bases with no gene match: 7.

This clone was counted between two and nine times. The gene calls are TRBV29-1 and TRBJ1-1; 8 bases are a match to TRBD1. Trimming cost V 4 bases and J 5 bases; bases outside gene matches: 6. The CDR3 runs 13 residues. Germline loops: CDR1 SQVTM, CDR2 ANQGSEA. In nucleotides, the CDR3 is TGCAGCGTTGTGGACAGGGAGGAGACTGAAGCTTTCTTT. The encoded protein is CSVVDREETEAFF.

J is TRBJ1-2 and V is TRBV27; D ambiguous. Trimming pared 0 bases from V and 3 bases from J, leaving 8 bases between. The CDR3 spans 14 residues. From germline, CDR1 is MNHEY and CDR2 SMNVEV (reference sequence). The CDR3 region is CASSLSGGHYGYTF. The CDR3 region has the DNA TGTGCCAGCAGTTTATCGGGAGGACACTATGGCTACACCTTC.

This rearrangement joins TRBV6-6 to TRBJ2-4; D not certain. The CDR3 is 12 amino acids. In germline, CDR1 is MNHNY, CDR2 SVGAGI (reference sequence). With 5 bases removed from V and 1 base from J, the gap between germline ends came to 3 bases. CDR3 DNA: TGTGCCAGCAGTCGGGCCAAAAACATTCAGTACTTC. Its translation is CASSRAKNIQYF.

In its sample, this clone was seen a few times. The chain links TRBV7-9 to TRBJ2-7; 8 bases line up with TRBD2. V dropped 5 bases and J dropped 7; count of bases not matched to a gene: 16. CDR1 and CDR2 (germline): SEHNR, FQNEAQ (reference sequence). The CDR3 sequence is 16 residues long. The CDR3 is CASSVNGGADRREQYF. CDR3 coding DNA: TGTGCCAGCAGCGTCAACGGGGGGGCCGACAGAAGGGAGCAGTACTTC. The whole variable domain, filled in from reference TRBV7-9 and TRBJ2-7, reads DTGVSQNPRHKITKRGQNVTFRCDPISEHNRLYWYRQTLGQGPEFLTYFQNEAQLEKSRLLSDRFSAERPKGSFSTLEIQRTEQGDSAMYLCASSVNGGADRREQYFGPGTRLTVT.

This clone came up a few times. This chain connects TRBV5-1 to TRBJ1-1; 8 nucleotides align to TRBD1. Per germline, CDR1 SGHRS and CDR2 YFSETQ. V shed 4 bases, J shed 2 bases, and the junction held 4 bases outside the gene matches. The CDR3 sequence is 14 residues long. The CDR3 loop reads CASSLQGGNTEAFF. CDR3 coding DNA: TGCGCCAGCAGCCTACAGGGGGGAAACACTGAAGCTTTCTTT.

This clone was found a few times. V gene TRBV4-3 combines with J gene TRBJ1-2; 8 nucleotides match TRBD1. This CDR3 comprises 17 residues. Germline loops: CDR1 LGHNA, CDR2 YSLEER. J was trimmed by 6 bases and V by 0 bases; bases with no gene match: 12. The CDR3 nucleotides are TGCGCCAGCAGCCAAGAACCTAATGGACAGGGACCTGATGGCTACACCTTC. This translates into CASSQEPNGQGPDGYTF.

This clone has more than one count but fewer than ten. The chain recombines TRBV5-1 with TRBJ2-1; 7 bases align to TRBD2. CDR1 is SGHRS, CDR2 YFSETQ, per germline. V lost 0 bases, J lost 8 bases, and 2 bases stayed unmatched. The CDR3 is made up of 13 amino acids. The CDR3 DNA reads TGCGCCAGCAGCTTGGGCGGGAGCGATGAGCAGTTCTTC. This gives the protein CASSLGGSDEQFF.

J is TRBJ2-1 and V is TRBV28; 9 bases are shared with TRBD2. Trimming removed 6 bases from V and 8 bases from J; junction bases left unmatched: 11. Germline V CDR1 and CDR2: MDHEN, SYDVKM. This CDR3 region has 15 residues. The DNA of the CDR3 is TGTGCCAGCAGGAATGAGGCTAGCGGGACGGATGAGCAGTTCTTC. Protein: CASRNEASGTDEQFF.

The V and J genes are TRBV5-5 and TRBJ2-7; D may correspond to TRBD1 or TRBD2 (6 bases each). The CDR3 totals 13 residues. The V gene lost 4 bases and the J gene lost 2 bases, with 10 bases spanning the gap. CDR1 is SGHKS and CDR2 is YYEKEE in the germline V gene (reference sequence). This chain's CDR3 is CASSPGGTYEQYF. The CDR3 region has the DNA TGTGCCAGCAGCCCCGGGGGCACCTACGAGCAGTACTTC.

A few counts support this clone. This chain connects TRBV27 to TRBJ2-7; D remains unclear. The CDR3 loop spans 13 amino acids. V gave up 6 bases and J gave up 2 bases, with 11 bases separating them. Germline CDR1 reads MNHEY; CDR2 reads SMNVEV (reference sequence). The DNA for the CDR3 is TGTGCCAGCAGGTTAGACTCAACCTACGAGCAGTACTTC. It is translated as CASRLDSTYEQYF.

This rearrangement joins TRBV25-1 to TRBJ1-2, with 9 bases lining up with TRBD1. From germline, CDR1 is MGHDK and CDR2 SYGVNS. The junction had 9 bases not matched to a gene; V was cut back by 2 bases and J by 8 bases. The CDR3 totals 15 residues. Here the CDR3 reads CASSERGQGVGGYTF. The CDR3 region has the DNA TGTGCCAGCAGTGAAAGGGGACAGGGTGTGGGAGGCTACACCTTC.

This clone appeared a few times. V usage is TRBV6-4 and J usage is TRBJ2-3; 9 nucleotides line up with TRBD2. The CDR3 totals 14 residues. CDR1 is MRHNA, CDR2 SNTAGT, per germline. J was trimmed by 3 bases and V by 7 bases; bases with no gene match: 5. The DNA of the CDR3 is TGTGCCAGCAAACGGACTAGCGAGACAGATACGCAGTATTTT. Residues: CASKRTSETDTQYF.

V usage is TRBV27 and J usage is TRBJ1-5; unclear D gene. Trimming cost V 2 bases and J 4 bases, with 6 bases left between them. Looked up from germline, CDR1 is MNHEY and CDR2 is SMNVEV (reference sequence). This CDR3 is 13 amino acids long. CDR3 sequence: CASSLGDNQPQHF. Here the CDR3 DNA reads TGTGCCAGCAGTTTAGGAGATAATCAGCCCCAGCATTTT.

The DNA for the CDR3 is TGTGCCTGGGCGCCCCTCGGGTCACCCCTCCACTTT. It codes for CAWAPLGSPLHF. The J gene is TRBJ1-6, the V gene TRBV30; D is uncertain. This CDR3 region has 12 residues. Germline assignment: CDR1 GTSNPN and CDR2 SVGIG (reference sequence). V dropped 5 bases and J dropped 10 bases, with 12 bases sitting between them.

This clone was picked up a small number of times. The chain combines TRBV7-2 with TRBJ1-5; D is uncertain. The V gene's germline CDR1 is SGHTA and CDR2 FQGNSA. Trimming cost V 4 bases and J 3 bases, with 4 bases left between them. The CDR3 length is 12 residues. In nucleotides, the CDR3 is TGTGCCAGCAGCTATGCCAATCAGCCCCAGCATTTT. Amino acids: CASSYANQPQHF. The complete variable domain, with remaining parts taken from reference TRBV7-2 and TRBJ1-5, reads GAGVSQSPSNKVTEKGKDVELRCDPISGHTALYWYRQSLGQGLEFLIYFQGNSAPDKSGLPSDRFSAERTGGSVSTLTIQRTQQEDSAVYLCASSYANQPQHFGDGTRLSIL.

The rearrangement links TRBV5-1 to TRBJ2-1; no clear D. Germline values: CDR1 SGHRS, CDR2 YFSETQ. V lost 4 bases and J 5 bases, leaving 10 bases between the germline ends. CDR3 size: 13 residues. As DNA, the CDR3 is TGCGCCAGCAGCGGTCGGTACAACAATGAGCAGTTCTTC. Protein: CASSGRYNNEQFF.

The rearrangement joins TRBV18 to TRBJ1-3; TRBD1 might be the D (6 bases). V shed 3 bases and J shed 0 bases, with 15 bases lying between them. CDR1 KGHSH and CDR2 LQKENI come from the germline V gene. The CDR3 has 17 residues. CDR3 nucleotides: TGTGCCAGCTCACCCCCGGGGGGCACCCTCTCTGGAAACACCATATATTTT. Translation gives CASSPPGGTLSGNTIYF.

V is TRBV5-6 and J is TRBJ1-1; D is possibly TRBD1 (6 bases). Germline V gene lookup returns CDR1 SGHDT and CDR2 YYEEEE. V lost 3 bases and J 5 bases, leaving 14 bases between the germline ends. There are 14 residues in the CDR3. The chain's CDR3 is CASSYEQGGTEAFF. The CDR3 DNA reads TGTGCCAGCAGCTACGAACAGGGCGGAACTGAAGCTTTCTTT.

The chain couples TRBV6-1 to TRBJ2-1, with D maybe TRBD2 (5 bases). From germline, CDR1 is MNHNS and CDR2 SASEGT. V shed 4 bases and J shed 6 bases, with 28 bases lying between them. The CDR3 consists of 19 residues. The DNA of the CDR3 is TGTGCCAGCAGTGTTCCCGGAGGCGGCTCCCTCCCCTATGGCAATGAGCAGTTCTTC. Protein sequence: CASSVPGGGSLPYGNEQFF.

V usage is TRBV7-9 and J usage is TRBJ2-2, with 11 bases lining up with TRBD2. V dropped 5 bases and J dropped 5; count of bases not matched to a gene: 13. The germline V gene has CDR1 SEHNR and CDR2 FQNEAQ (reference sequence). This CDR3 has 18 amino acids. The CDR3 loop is CASSPPTYSGRDTGELFF. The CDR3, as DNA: TGTGCCAGCAGCCCCCCGACGTATAGCGGGAGGGATACCGGGGAGCTGTTTTTT.

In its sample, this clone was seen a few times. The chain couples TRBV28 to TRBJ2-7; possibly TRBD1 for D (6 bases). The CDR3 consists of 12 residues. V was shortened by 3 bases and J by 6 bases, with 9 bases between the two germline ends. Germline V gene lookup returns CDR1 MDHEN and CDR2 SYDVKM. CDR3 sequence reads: CASSLGHLEQYF. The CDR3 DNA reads TGTGCCAGCAGTTTGGGACACCTCGAGCAGTACTTC.

The CDR3 protein is CASSPAGESGYTF. CDR3 nucleotides: TGTGCCAGCTCACCAGCAGGGGAGAGCGGCTACACCTTC. The chain recombines TRBV18 with TRBJ1-2, with D perhaps TRBD1 (6 bases). In germline, CDR1 is KGHSH, CDR2 LQKENI. CDR3 length: 13 residues. The germline V and J ends were trimmed by 2 bases and 8 bases, with 12 bases remaining between them. The variable domain in full, completed from reference TRBV18 and TRBJ1-2, reads NAGVMQNPRHLVRRRGQEARLRCSPMKGHSHVYWYRQLPEEGLKFMVYLQKENIIDESGMPKERFSAEFPKEGPSILRIQQVVRGDSAAYFCASSPAGESGYTFGSGTRLTVV.

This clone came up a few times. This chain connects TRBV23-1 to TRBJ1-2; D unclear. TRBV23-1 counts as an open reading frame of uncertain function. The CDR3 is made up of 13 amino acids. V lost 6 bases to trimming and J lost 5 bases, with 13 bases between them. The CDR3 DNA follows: TGCGCCAGCAGCCACCTCAACTTTTATGGCTACACCTTC. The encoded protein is CASSHLNFYGYTF.

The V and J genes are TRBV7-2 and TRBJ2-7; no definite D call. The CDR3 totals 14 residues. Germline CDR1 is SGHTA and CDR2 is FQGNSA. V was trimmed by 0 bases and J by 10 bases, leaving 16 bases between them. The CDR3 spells CASSLALGEGNQYF. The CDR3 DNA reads TGTGCCAGCAGCTTAGCGCTCGGTGAAGGGAACCAGTACTTC.

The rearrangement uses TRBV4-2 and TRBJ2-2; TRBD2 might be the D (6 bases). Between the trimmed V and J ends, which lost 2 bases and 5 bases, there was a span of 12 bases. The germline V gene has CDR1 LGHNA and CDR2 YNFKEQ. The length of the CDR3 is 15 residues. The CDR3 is CASSQPTGGTGELFF. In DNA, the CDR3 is TGTGCCAGCAGCCAACCTACAGGAGGGACCGGGGAGCTGTTTTTT.

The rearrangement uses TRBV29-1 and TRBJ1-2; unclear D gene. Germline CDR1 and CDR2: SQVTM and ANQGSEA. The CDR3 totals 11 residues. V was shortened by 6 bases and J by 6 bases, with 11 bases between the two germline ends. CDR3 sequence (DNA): TGCAGCGTGATGGCGGGGAATGGCTACACCTTC. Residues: CSVMAGNGYTF.

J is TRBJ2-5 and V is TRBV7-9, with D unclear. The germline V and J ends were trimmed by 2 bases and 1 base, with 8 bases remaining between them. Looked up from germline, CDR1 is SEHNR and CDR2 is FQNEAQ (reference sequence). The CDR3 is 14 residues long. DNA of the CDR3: TGTGCCAGCAGCTTAAGTACAGCCCAAGAGACCCAGTACTTC. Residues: CASSLSTAQETQYF. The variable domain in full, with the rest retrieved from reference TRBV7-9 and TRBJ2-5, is DTGVSQNPRHKITKRGQNVTFRCDPISEHNRLYWYRQTLGQGPEFLTYFQNEAQLEKSRLLSDRFSAERPKGSFSTLEIQRTEQGDSAMYLCASSLSTAQETQYFGPGTRLLVL.

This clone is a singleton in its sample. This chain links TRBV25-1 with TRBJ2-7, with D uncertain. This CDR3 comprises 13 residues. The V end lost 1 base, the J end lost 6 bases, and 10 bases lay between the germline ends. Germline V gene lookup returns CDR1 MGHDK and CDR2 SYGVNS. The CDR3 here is CASSESALLEQYF. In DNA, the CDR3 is TGTGCCAGCAGTGAATCCGCCCTCCTCGAGCAGTACTTC.